The source of this TCR beta chain is a study of blood T cell repertoires in COVID-19. Across the whole study: Some COVID-19 samples were acute and others convalescent; all came from the United States, Italy and Spain. Nucleic acid was either cDNA or gDNA, and it came from T cells, B-cell-depleted T cells, or PBMCs.

Germline V lookup: CDR1 SGHNT, CDR2 YENEEA. The CDR3 is 16 residues long. Trimming cost V 5 bases and J 1 base; bases outside gene matches: 9. Per the authors' pipeline: How many nucleated cells were present was estimated from reference gene primer amplification. Assay: immunoSEQ multiplex PCR; the TCRdb copy retains only in-frame clones and omits some. From that table come the V and J calls and clone size; the DNA was used to work out D and trimming. The repertoire holds about 110,000 clones, 70% to 85% seen once, with 7.9% in the top ten. Input material: peripheral blood. The sequence came from a woman of 80 years or more with active or convalescent COVID-19. The chain is built from TRBV11-3 and TRBJ1-1; 8 bases fit TRBD1. CDR3 loop: CASSPGQGSWNTEAFF. The CDR3, as DNA: TGTGCCAGCAGCCCTGGACAGGGTTCGTGGAACACTGAAGCTTTCTTT.